What follows are 9 T cell receptor beta chains derived from one specimen sequenced in a study of blood T cell repertoires in COVID-19. The table came from immunoSEQ multiplex PCR; TCRdb's copy has only in-frame clones and leaves some out. Among a few hundred thousand clones listed, about 85% were seen once. The sequenced sample was PBMCs or T cells enriched from blood (not recorded which). Receptors were obtained from a woman in her sixties or seventies who had recovered from COVID-19.

The rearrangement joins TRBV6-1 to TRBJ2-7; 8 bases map to TRBD1. The CDR3 has 13 residues. V lost 3 bases and J lost 11; bases outside the gene matches: 9. Germline V CDR1 and CDR2: MNHNS, SASEGT. CDR3 nucleotide sequence: TGTGCCAGCAGTGACAGGGGGCCGTCCCGGGAGTACGTC. Translation: CASSDRGPSREYV.

This clone was picked up a small number of times. The rearrangement joins TRBV2 to TRBJ2-3; 10 bases agree with TRBD1. Germline V gene lookup returns CDR1 SNHLY and CDR2 FYNNEI. CDR3 length equals 15 residues. Trimming at V came to 7 bases and at J to 4 bases, leaving 8 bases not matched to a gene. In DNA form, the CDR3 reads TGTGCCAGCAATCTGGGACAGGGGAAACCAGATACGCAGTATTTT. Its translation: CASNLGQGKPDTQYF.

V and J are TRBV5-4 and TRBJ2-1; TRBD2 matches at 8 bases. There are 15 residues in the CDR3. Germline V gives CDR1 SGHNT, CDR2 YYREEE (reference sequence). Trimming removed 4 bases from V and 3 bases from J; junction bases left unmatched: 6. CDR3: CASSISGALYNEQFF. In DNA form, the CDR3 reads TGTGCCAGCAGCATTAGCGGGGCCCTCTACAATGAGCAGTTCTTC.

The J gene is TRBJ2-1, the V gene TRBV18, with TRBD2 matching over 8 bases. V dropped 5 bases and J dropped 6; count of bases not matched to a gene: 12. The CDR3 runs to 16 residues. Per germline, CDR1 KGHSH and CDR2 LQKENI. The CDR3: CASSFGGTSWANEQFF. CDR3 nucleotides: TGTGCCAGCTCATTCGGGGGGACTAGTTGGGCCAATGAGCAGTTCTTC.

The chain employs TRBV10-3 and TRBJ1-1, with a tentative D call TRBD1 (6 bases). Germline V gives CDR1 ENHRY, CDR2 SYGVKD. V dropped 8 bases and J dropped 4 bases, with 8 bases sitting between them. This CDR3 spans 11 amino acids. The CDR3 nucleotides read TGTGCCATCTGGGACACCACTGAAGCTTTCTTT. Translating gives CAIWDTTEAFF.

The genes are TRBV7-9 and TRBJ1-2; 9 nucleotides align to TRBD1. J gave up 7 bases and V 1 base, and 10 bases lay outside the gene matches. The germline gives CDR1 SEHNR, CDR2 FQNEAQ (reference sequence). The CDR3 sequence is 16 residues long. This CDR3 reads CASSLDGTGRVRGYTF. The CDR3 DNA follows: TGTGCCAGCAGCTTAGACGGGACAGGGCGGGTTCGTGGCTACACCTTC.

V and J are TRBV28 and TRBJ2-4, with TRBD1 matching 8 bases. CDR1 is MDHEN and CDR2 is SYDVKM in the germline V gene. With V trimmed by 4 bases and J by 0 bases, 11 bases remained unmatched. The CDR3 loop spans 18 amino acids. The CDR3 is CASSSSVQGAQAKNIQYF. CDR3 nucleotides: TGTGCCAGCAGTTCCTCCGTCCAGGGGGCGCAAGCCAAAAACATTCAGTACTTC.

The chain combines TRBV6-1 with TRBJ2-2, with D uncertain. The CDR3 extends over 15 amino acids. V dropped 2 bases and J dropped 0 bases, with 7 bases sitting between them. Germline lookup yields CDR1 MNHNS and CDR2 SASEGT. This CDR3 reads CASSEIRPNTGELFF. The CDR3, as DNA: TGTGCCAGCAGTGAAATCCGTCCGAACACCGGGGAGCTGTTTTTT.

The gene calls are TRBV24-1 and TRBJ2-6, with D maybe TRBD1 (5 bases). Trimming took 5 bases from V and 1 from J, leaving 11 bases between them. The CDR3 contains 16 residues. The germline gives CDR1 KGHDR, CDR2 SFDVKD. The CDR3 loop reads CATSVQGRSGANVLTF. The CDR3 DNA is TGTGCCACCAGTGTGCAGGGTAGGTCTGGGGCCAACGTCCTGACTTTC.